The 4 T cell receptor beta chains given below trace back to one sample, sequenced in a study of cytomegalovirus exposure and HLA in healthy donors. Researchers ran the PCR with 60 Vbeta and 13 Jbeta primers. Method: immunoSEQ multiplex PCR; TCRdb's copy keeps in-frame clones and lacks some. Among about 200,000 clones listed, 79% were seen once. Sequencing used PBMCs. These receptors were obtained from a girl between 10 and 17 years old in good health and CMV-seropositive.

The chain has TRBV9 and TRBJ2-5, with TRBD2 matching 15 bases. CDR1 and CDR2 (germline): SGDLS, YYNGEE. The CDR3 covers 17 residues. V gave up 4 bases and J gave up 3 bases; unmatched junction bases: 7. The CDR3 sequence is CASSLGTSGGSKETQYF. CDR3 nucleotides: TGTGCCAGCAGCCTCGGGACTAGCGGGGGGTCCAAAGAGACCCAGTACTTC.

CDR3 loop: CAWSPILSGTGWWPIYF. The CDR3 DNA follows: TGTGCCTGGAGTCCCATTCTTTCCGGGACAGGGTGGTGGCCCATATATTTT. V and J are TRBV30 and TRBJ1-3; 9 bases match TRBD1. The J segment lost 11 bases and the V segment lost 2 bases, leaving 19 bases of the junction unmatched. CDR3 size: 17 residues. Germline CDR1 and CDR2: GTSNPN and SVGIG (reference sequence).

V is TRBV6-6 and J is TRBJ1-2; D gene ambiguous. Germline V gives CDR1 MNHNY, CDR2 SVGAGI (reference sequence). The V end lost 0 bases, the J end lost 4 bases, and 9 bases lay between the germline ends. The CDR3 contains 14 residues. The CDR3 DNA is TGTGCCAGCAGTTACTCGAGGATCTCCTATGGCTACACCTTC. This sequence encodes CASSYSRISYGYTF.

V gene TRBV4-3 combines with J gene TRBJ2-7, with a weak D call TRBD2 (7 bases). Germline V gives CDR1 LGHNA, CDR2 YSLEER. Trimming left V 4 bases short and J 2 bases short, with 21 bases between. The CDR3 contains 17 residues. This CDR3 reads CASSLLRGGDSAYEQYF. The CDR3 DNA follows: TGCGCCAGCAGCCTCCTCAGGGGAGGGGACTCTGCCTACGAGCAGTACTTC.